Listed below are T cell receptor beta chains from one sample, sequenced in a study of response to subunit inactivated influenza vaccine. TCRdb reprocessed the RT-PCR reads with MiXCR, giving one entry per CDR3 protein. Here the sample spans a few hundred thousand distinct CDR3 sequences, over 20% being singletons. Sample: PBMCs from blood, taken less than 22 months after vaccination. The receptors stem from a man aged 50-75 years who received an inactivated influenza vaccine. Each CDR3 is given with its conserved first and last residue. A D gene is named only where the DNA matches it firmly. The size of a clone is reported for some rows only, either as once, few or many, or as a class for expanded clones.

DNA: TGTGCCAGCAGCTTAACGGTAACGGGCCCCCCGGATACGCAGTATTTT; CDR3: CASSLTVTGPPDTQYF; J: TRBJ2-3; V: TRBV11-2; D: -; size: -
DNA: TGCGCCAGCAGCATCACAGATACGCAGTATTTT; CDR3: CASSITDTQYF; J: TRBJ2-3; V: TRBV5-1; D: -; size: -
DNA: TGTGCCAGCAGCTCCCTGGACCTTCGCTCTGGAAACACCATATATTTT; CDR3: CASSSLDLRSGNTIYF; J: TRBJ1-3; V: TRBV7-2; D: -; size: -
DNA: TGTGCCAGCAACCACCGGGACGGCTACTATGGCTACACCTTC; CDR3: CASNHRDGYYGYTF; J: TRBJ1-2; V: TRBV6-1; D: -; size: few
DNA: TGTGCCAGCAGCCAAAGACAGGAGGCCGGGGAGCTGTTTTTT; CDR3: CASSQRQEAGELFF; J: TRBJ2-2; V: TRBV3-1; D: -; size: few
DNA: TGTGCCAGCAGTCCGGACGAGAACACTGAAGCTTTCTTT; CDR3: CASSPDENTEAFF; J: TRBJ1-1; V: TRBV6-2/TRBV6-3; D: -; size: few
DNA: TGTGCCAGCAGCCCTGTGGGGGGGAGAGGGACTAATGAAAAACTGTTTTTT; CDR3: CASSPVGGRGTNEKLFF; J: TRBJ1-4; V: TRBV28; D: -; size: -
DNA: TGTGCCATCAGTGGGACAGGGGAAAATCAGCCCCAGCATTTT; CDR3: CAISGTGENQPQHF; J: TRBJ1-5; V: TRBV10-3; D: TRBD1; size: -
DNA: TGTGCCAGCAGTGAAGCACTCCAGGGAAACTATGGCTACACCTTC; CDR3: CASSEALQGNYGYTF; J: TRBJ1-2; V: TRBV2; D: -; size: -
DNA: TGTGCCAGCAGTTCCGGTTACAATGAGCAGTTCTTC; CDR3: CASSSGYNEQFF; J: TRBJ2-1; V: TRBV6-6; D: -; size: many
DNA: TGCGCCAGCAGCAGAACGGGGGAGACCTTC; CDR3: CASSRTGETF; J: TRBJ1-2; V: TRBV23-1; D: -; size: few